The 16 T cell receptor beta chains given below trace back to one sample, sequenced in a study of beta chain features in type 1 diabetes. Overall study results and limits: Shortening of TCRB CDR3s, moderate but significant, appeared in all four CD4+ subsets of Type 1 diabetes patients.

For these TCRs, the target antigens are not known. Since all of the isolated RNA was reverse transcribed, expressed TCRB transcripts were what got sequenced. The method was immunoSEQ multiplex PCR; TCRdb's version includes in-frame clones alone and lacks a portion of them. The table lists about 650,000 clones, about an eighth of them singletons, with approximately 0.11% in the top ten. The sample consisted of naive CD4+ T cells from blood. All receptors come from a man in his thirties or forties with type 1 diabetes.

The chain has TRBV7-8 and TRBJ2-5, with D perhaps matching TRBD1 or TRBD2 (5 bases each). Between the trimmed V and J ends, which lost 7 bases and 2 bases, there was a span of 20 bases. CDR1 and CDR2 (germline): SGHVS, FQNEAQ. The CDR3 covers 16 residues. The CDR3 DNA sequence: TGTGCCAGCACCATTCATCCGGGACCCCCACAAGAGACCCAGTACTTC. Residues: CASTIHPGPPQETQYF.

This clone was counted once. The V call is TRBV28, the J call TRBJ1-6, with D tentatively TRBD1 (6 bases). The CDR3 contains 16 residues. V lost 6 bases to trimming and J lost 6 bases, with 18 bases between them. Germline V gene sequence: CDR1 MDHEN, CDR2 SYDVKM. CDR3 bases: TGTGCCAGCAGCCAAGGGGGTCAAGGAAGTAATTCACCCCTCCACTTT. It is translated as CASSQGGQGSNSPLHF.

This rearrangement joins TRBV4-3 to TRBJ1-6; 8 positions match TRBD1. V lost 1 base and J lost 13; bases outside the gene matches: 15. The CDR3 is made up of 17 amino acids. CDR1 and CDR2 (germline): LGHNA, YSLEER. This CDR3 reads CASSQGDRGYEFTPLHF. For the CDR3, the DNA is TGCGCCAGCAGCCAAGGAGACAGGGGTTATGAGTTTACGCCCCTCCACTTT.

This clone came up a few times. The rearrangement uses TRBV19 and TRBJ2-7; 7 bases map to TRBD2. CDR1 is LNHDA and CDR2 is SQIVND in the germline V gene (reference sequence). V lost 5 bases, J lost 4 bases, and 14 bases stayed unmatched. The CDR3 is 16 amino acids. The CDR3 protein is CASSGSDASGIYEQYF. The CDR3 DNA follows: TGTGCCAGTAGTGGTTCAGATGCTAGCGGCATTTACGAGCAGTACTTC. Combining the CDR3 with reference TRBV19 and TRBJ2-7 gives the whole variable domain DGGITQSPKYLFRKEGQNVTLSCEQNLNHDAMYWYRQDPGQGLRLIYYSQIVNDFQKGDIAEGYSVSREKKESFPLTVTSAQKNPTAFYLCASSGSDASGIYEQYFGPGTRLTVT.

This clone was seen a few times. J is TRBJ2-3 and V is TRBV5-6, with D unresolved. Germline V lookup: CDR1 SGHDT, CDR2 YYEEEE. The CDR3 loop spans 12 amino acids. V was cut by 4 bases and J by 7 bases, with 10 bases left in between. CDR3 in amino acids: CASSQDRYTQYF. CDR3 in DNA: TGTGCCAGCAGCCAGGATAGGTATACGCAGTATTTT.

As DNA, the CDR3 is TGTGCCAGCAGTGAATACCTCATCGATTACAAAGACAATGAGCAGTTCTTC. Its protein product is CASSEYLIDYKDNEQFF. The rearrangement joins TRBV6-1 to TRBJ2-1; D remains unclear. Trimming took 2 bases from V and 5 from J, leaving 19 bases between them. CDR3 size: 17 residues. The germline V gene encodes CDR1 MNHNS and CDR2 SASEGT.

The chain recombines TRBV29-1 with TRBJ2-3, with 11 bases lining up with TRBD2. The CDR3 spans 15 residues. Losses at the gene ends were 6 bases for V and 6 bases for J; bases not matched to a gene: 11. Germline V gene data show CDR1 as SQVTM and CDR2 as ANQGSEA. Here the CDR3 DNA reads TGCAGCGTACCCCACCCTAGCGGGGGGACGGATACGCAGTATTTT. Translating gives CSVPHPSGGTDTQYF.

This clone has a handful of counts. The chain uses TRBV10-3 and TRBJ2-7; D unclear. V lost 11 bases, J lost 3 bases, and 20 bases lay in between. CDR1 and CDR2 (germline): ENHRY, SYGVKD. This CDR3 has 14 amino acids. CDR3 sequence: CASRRTNQDYEQYF. CDR3 sequence (DNA): TGTGCCTCCCGGCGGACCAACCAGGACTACGAGCAGTACTTC.

The sample holds a few counts of this clone. V usage is TRBV18 and J usage is TRBJ2-2, with 8 bases that match TRBD1. CDR3 length equals 14 residues. Per the germline V gene, CDR1 is KGHSH and CDR2 is LQKENI. J lost 3 bases, V lost 3 bases, and 0 bases had no gene match. CDR3 loop: CASSPGQDTGELFF. CDR3 sequence (DNA): TGTGCCAGCTCACCGGGACAGGACACCGGGGAGCTGTTTTTT.

The chain is built from TRBV10-2 and TRBJ1-4; 8 bases are shared with TRBD1. CDR1 is WSHSY, CDR2 SAAADI, per germline. The CDR3 is 14 amino acids. The ends lost 5 bases at V and 7 bases at J; junction bases unmatched: 6. The CDR3 protein is CASSRQGPGEKLFF. CDR3 sequence (DNA): TGCGCCAGCAGTCGACAGGGGCCCGGTGAAAAACTGTTTTTT.

This clone was seen a few times. DNA of the CDR3: TGTGCCAGCAGCGGCTTCAGTGAAGCTTTCTTT. This codes for CASSGFSEAFF. This chain links TRBV13 with TRBJ1-1; no reliable D call. The CDR3 totals 11 residues. V lost 5 bases and J lost 7, with 8 bases in between. Germline V CDR1 and CDR2: PRHDT, FYEKMQ (reference sequence).

This chain uses TRBV6-6 with TRBJ2-7; TRBD1 aligns across 7 bases. Trimming took 7 bases from V and 0 from J; bases not matched to a gene: 3. Germline values: CDR1 MNHNY, CDR2 SVGAGI (reference sequence). The CDR3 runs 13 residues. This CDR3 is CASTRQGSYEQYF. The CDR3 DNA reads TGTGCCAGCACCAGACAGGGCTCCTACGAGCAGTACTTC.

The chain combines TRBV28 with TRBJ1-6; TRBD1 agrees at 7 bases. The CDR3 runs to 15 residues. With V trimmed by 5 bases and J by 1 base, 2 bases remained unmatched. Germline V gene sequence: CDR1 MDHEN, CDR2 SYDVKM. The CDR3 DNA sequence: TGTGCCAGCAGTAGGGGGCTATCCTATAATTCACCCCTCCACTTT. Residues: CASSRGLSYNSPLHF. The full variable domain, its missing parts supplied by reference TRBV28 and TRBJ1-6, is DVKVTQSSRYLVKRTGEKVFLECVQDMDHENMFWYRQDPGLGLRLIYFSYDVKMKEKGDIPEGYSVSREKKERFSLILESASTNQTSMYLCASSRGLSYNSPLHFGNGTRLTVT.

This clone turned up a few times. V and J are TRBV18 and TRBJ2-7, with D maybe TRBD1 (6 bases). Germline CDR1 and CDR2: KGHSH and LQKENI. V was pared by 3 bases and J by 0 bases, with 15 bases between. The CDR3 sequence is 16 residues long. In DNA, the CDR3 is TGTGCCAGCTCACCTTACCGGGACACCTCCTCCTACGAGCAGTACTTC. Its protein is CASSPYRDTSSYEQYF.

The chain combines TRBV19 with TRBJ2-5; 10 nucleotides line up with TRBD2. The CDR3 consists of 16 residues. Germline CDR1 LNHDA, CDR2 SQIVND (reference sequence). V lost 5 bases and J lost 2; bases outside the gene matches: 8. The CDR3 DNA reads TGTGCCAGTAGTCAAGATAGCGGGGGGCGGCAAGAGACCCAGTACTTC. It encodes CASSQDSGGRQETQYF. Full variable domain (missing parts from reference TRBV19 and TRBJ2-5): DGGITQSPKYLFRKEGQNVTLSCEQNLNHDAMYWYRQDPGQGLRLIYYSQIVNDFQKGDIAEGYSVSREKKESFPLTVTSAQKNPTAFYLCASSQDSGGRQETQYFGPGTRLLVL.

The chain couples TRBV19 to TRBJ1-5; TRBD1 matches 9 bases. V lost 4 bases and J lost 7; bases outside the gene matches: 8. The CDR3 has 15 amino acids. Germline V CDR1 and CDR2: LNHDA, SQIVND (reference sequence). The CDR3 loop reads CASSTIGQGRQPQHF. In nucleotides, the CDR3 is TGTGCCAGTAGTACCATAGGACAGGGGAGGCAGCCCCAGCATTTT.